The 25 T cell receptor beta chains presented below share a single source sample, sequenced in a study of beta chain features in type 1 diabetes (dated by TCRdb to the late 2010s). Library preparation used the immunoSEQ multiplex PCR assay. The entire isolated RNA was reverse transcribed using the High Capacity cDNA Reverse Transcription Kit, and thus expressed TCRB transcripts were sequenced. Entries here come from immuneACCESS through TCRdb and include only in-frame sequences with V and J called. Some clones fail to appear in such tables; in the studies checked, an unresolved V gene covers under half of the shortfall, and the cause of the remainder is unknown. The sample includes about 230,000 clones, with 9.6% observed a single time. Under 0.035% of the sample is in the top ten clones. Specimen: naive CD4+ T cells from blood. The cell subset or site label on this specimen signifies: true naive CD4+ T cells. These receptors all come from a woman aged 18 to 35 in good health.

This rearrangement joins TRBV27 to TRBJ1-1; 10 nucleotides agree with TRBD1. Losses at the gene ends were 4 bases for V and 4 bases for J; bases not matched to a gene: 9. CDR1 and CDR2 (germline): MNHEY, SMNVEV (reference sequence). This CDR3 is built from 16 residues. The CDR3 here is CASSSTTGTGVTEAFF. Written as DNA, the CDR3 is TGTGCCAGCAGTTCAACCACCGGGACAGGGGTCACTGAAGCTTTCTTT.

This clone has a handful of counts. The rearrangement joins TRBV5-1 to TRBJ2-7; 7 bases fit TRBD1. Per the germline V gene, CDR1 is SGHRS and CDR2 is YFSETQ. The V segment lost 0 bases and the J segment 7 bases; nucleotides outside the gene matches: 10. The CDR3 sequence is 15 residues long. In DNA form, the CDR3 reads TGCGCCAGCAGCTTGGAGGGACAGTTCAGGAGGGAGCAGTACTTC. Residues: CASSLEGQFRREQYF.

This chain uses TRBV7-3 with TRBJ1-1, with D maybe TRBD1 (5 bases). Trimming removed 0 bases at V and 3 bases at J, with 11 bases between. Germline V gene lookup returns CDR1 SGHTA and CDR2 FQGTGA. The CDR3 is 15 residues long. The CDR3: CASSLTPGYDTEAFF. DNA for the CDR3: TGTGCCAGCAGCTTAACCCCAGGGTATGACACTGAAGCTTTCTTT.

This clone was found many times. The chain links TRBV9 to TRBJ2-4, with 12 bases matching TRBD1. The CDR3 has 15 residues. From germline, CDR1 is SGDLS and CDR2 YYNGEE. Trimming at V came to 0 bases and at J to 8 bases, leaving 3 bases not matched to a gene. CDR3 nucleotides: TGTGCCAGCAGCGTAGGGGGACAGGGGGCGTACATTCAGTACTTC. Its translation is CASSVGGQGAYIQYF.

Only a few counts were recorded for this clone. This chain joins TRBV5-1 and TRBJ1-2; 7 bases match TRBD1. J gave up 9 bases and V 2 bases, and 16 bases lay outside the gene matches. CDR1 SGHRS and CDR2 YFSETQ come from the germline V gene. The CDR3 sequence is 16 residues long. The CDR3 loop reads CASSFLPGTARGSYTF. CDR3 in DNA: TGCGCCAGCAGCTTCTTGCCGGGGACAGCCCGTGGGAGCTACACCTTC.

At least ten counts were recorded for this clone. The CDR3 nucleotides are TGTGCCAGTAGTCCGACTAGCGGGACCTTCACAGATACGCAGTATTTT. This encodes CASSPTSGTFTDTQYF. The chain employs TRBV19 and TRBJ2-3; 11 bases agree with TRBD2. CDR3 length: 16 residues. With 5 bases clipped from V and 2 bases from J, the junction kept 6 bases outside the gene matches. Per germline, CDR1 LNHDA and CDR2 SQIVND (reference sequence).

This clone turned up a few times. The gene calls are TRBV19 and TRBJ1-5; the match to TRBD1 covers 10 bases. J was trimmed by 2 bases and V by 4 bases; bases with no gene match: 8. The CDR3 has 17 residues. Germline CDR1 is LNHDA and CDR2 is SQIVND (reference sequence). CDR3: CASSTSTGGRGNQPQHF. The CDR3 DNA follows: TGTGCCAGTAGTACCTCGACAGGGGGCAGGGGCAATCAGCCCCAGCATTTT.

CDR3 coding DNA: TGCGCCAGCAGCCTGGGGACTTTCCCAACGGTTGAGCAGTTCTTC. Its translation is CASSLGTFPTVEQFF. V is TRBV5-1 and J is TRBJ2-1, with D perhaps matching TRBD2 (6 bases). Germline V gives CDR1 SGHRS, CDR2 YFSETQ. Deletions cut 4 bases from V and 9 bases from J, with 20 bases between. The CDR3 is made up of 15 amino acids. Full variable domain (rest looked up from reference TRBV5-1 and TRBJ2-1): KAGVTQTPRYLIKTRGQQVTLSCSPISGHRSVSWYQQTPGQGLQFLFEYFSETQRNKGNFPGRFSGRQFSNSRSEMNVSTLELGDSALYLCASSLGTFPTVEQFFGPGTRLTVL.

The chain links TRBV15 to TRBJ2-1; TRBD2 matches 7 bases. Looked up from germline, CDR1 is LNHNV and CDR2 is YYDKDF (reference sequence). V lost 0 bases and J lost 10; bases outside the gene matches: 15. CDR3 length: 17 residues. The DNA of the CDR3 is TGTGCCACCAGCAGAGATGGGGACGGGAGGCGCTCCCGGGAGCAGTTCTTC. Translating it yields CATSRDGDGRRSREQFF.

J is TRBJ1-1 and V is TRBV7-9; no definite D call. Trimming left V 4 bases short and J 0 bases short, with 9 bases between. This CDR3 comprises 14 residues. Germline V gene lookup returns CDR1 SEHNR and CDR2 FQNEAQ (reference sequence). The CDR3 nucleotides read TGTGCCAGCAGCTCCCACCTAATGAACACTGAAGCTTTCTTT. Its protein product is CASSSHLMNTEAFF.

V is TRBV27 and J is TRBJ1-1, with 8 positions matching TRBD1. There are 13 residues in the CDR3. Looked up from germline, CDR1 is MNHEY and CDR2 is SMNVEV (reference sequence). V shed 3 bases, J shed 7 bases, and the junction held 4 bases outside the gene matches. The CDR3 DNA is TGTGCCAGCAGTTTCCGGACAGGGTATGAAGCTTTCTTT. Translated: CASSFRTGYEAFF.

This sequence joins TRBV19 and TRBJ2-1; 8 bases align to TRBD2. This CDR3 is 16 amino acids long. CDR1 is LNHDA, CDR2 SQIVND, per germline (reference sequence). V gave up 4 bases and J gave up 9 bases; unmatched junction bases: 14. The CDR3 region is CASSRAGTRGFPEQFF. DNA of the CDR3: TGTGCCAGTAGTAGGGCCGGGACTAGGGGGTTCCCTGAGCAGTTCTTC. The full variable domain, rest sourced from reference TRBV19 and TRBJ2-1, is DGGITQSPKYLFRKEGQNVTLSCEQNLNHDAMYWYRQDPGQGLRLIYYSQIVNDFQKGDIAEGYSVSREKKESFPLTVTSAQKNPTAFYLCASSRAGTRGFPEQFFGPGTRLTVL.

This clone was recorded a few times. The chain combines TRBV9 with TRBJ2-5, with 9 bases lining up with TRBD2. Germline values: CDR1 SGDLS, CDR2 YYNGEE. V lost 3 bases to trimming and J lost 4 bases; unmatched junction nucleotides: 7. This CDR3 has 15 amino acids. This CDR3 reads CASSALGLAGETQYF. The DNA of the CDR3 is TGTGCCAGCAGCGCCTTGGGACTAGCCGGAGAGACCCAGTACTTC.

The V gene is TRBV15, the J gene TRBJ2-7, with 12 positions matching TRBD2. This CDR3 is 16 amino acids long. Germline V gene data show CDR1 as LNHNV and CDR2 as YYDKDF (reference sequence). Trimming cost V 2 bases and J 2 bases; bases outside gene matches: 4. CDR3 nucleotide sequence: TGTGCCACCAGCAGACGGACTAGCGGGATCACCTACGAGCAGTACTTC. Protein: CATSRRTSGITYEQYF.

This CDR3 is CASSFGQGGYTEAFF. CDR3 nucleotide sequence: TGCGCCAGCAGCTTCGGACAGGGAGGGTATACTGAAGCTTTCTTT. V is TRBV5-1 and J is TRBJ1-1; 8 bases fit TRBD1. This CDR3 contains 15 residues. V lost 2 bases to trimming and J lost 5 bases; unmatched junction nucleotides: 8. The germline gives CDR1 SGHRS, CDR2 YFSETQ.

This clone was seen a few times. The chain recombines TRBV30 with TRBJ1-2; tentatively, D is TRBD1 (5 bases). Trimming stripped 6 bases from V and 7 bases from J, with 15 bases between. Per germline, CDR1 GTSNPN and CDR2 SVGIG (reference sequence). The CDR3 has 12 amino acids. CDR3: CACFPRVFGYTF. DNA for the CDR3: TGTGCCTGCTTTCCCAGGGTTTTTGGCTACACCTTC.

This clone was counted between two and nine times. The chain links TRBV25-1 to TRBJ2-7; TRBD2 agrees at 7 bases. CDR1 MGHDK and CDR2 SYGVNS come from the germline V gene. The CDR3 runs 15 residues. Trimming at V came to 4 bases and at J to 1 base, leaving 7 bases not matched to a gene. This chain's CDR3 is CASSASTGGSYEQYF. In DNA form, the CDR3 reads TGTGCCAGCAGTGCGAGCACGGGGGGATCCTACGAGCAGTACTTC.

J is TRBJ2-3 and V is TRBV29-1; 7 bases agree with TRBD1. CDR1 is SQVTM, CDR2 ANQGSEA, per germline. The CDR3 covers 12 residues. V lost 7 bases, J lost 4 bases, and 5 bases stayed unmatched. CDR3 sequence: CSAPQGADTQYF. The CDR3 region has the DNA TGCAGCGCCCCCCAGGGGGCAGATACGCAGTATTTT.

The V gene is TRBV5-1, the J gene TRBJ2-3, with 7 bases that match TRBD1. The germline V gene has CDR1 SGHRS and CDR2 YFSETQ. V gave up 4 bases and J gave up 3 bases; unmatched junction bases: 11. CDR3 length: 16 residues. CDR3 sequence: CASSLQGYRSTDTQYF. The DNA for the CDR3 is TGCGCCAGCAGCCTACAGGGGTACCGTTCTACAGATACGCAGTATTTT.

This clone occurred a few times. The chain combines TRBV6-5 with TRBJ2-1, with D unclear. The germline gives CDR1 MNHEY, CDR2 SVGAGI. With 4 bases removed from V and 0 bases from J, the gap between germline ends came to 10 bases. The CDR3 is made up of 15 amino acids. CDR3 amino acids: CASSSYSSSYNEQFF. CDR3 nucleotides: TGTGCCAGCAGTTCCTATAGTAGCTCCTACAATGAGCAGTTCTTC.

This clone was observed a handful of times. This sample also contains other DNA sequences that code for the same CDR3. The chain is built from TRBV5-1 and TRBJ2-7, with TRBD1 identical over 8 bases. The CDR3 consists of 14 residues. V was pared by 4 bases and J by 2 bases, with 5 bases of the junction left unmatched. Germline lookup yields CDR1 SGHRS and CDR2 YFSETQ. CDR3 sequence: CASSPGTGAYEQYF. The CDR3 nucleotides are TGCGCCAGCAGCCCCGGGACAGGAGCCTACGAGCAGTACTTC.

CDR3 sequence reads: CASSLASSINEQFF. DNA for the CDR3: TGTGCCAGCAGCTTAGCATCGTCTATCAATGAGCAGTTCTTC. V gene TRBV11-2 combines with J gene TRBJ2-1; D remains unclear. CDR3 size: 14 residues. Germline V gene data show CDR1 as SGHAT and CDR2 as FQNNGV. The ends were cut back, 1 base at V and 6 bases at J, with 10 bases in the middle.

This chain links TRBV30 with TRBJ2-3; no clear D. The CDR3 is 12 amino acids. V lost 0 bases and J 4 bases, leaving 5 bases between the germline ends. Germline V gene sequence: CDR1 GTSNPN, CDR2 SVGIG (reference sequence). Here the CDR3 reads CAWSVSADTQYF. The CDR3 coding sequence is TGTGCCTGGAGTGTTTCGGCAGATACGCAGTATTTT.

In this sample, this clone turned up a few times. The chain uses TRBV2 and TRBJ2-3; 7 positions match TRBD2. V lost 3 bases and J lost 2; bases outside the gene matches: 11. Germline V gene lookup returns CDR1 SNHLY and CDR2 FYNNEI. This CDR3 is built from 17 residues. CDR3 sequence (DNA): TGTGCCAGCAGTGAGAGTGGCGGGAGAAGAGTCACAGATACGCAGTATTTT. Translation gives CASSESGGRRVTDTQYF. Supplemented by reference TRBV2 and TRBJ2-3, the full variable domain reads EPEVTQTPSHQVTQMGQEVILRCVPISNHLYFYWYRQILGQKVEFLVSFYNNEISEKSEIFDDQFSVERPDGSNFTLKIRSTKLEDSAMYFCASSESGGRRVTDTQYFGPGTRLTVL.

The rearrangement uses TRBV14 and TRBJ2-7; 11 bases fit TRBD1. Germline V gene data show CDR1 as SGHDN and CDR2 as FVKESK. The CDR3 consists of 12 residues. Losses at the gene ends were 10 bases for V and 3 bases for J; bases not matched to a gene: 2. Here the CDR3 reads CATGTGGYEQYF. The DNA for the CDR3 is TGTGCCACCGGGACAGGGGGCTACGAGCAGTACTTC.